What follows are 13 T cell receptor beta chains derived from one specimen sequenced in a study of blood T cell repertoires in COVID-19. Assay used: immunoSEQ multiplex PCR; TCRdb lists only in-frame clones, some missing. The sample records 200,000 to 250,000 clones, more than 75% being singletons. The sequencing input was PBMCs or T cells enriched from blood (not recorded which). The origin of the receptors is a woman between 45 and 60 years old who had recovered from COVID-19.

This rearrangement joins TRBV7-9 to TRBJ2-7; a weak D match, TRBD2 (6 bases). With 2 bases removed from V and 2 bases from J, the gap between germline ends came to 13 bases. From germline, CDR1 is SEHNR and CDR2 FQNEAQ (reference sequence). This CDR3 comprises 15 residues. This CDR3 reads CASSLMRDLTYEQYF. DNA for the CDR3: TGTGCCAGCAGCTTAATGAGGGACTTAACCTACGAGCAGTACTTC.

V is TRBV19 and J is TRBJ2-6, with TRBD1 identical over 9 bases. Trimming cost V 4 bases and J 1 base; bases outside gene matches: 8. Germline values: CDR1 LNHDA, CDR2 SQIVND (reference sequence). This CDR3 is built from 18 residues. CDR3 region: CASSTRDRVGSGANVLTF. CDR3 sequence (DNA): TGTGCCAGTAGTACCCGGGACAGGGTAGGTTCTGGGGCCAACGTCCTGACTTTC.

This chain uses TRBV4-1 with TRBJ1-2; no definite D call. This CDR3 is built from 14 residues. The V gene lost 5 bases and the J gene lost 0 bases, with 10 bases spanning the gap. CDR1 is MGHRA, CDR2 YSYEKL, per germline. DNA for the CDR3: TGCGCCAGCAGCTCTGGGCCTTCTAACTATGGCTACACCTTC. This sequence encodes CASSSGPSNYGYTF.

This clone was observed a single time. The V call is TRBV5-1, the J call TRBJ2-7, with 7 bases matching TRBD1. The CDR3 has 16 residues. V was clipped by 4 bases and J by 2 bases; unmatched bases: 12. Germline V gene sequence: CDR1 SGHRS, CDR2 YFSETQ. This CDR3 reads CASSGLGQVGTYEQYF. The CDR3 DNA sequence: TGCGCCAGCAGCGGACTCGGACAGGTGGGGACCTACGAGCAGTACTTC.

This chain links TRBV7-2 with TRBJ1-2, with D perhaps TRBD1 (6 bases). The CDR3 consists of 12 residues. In germline, CDR1 is SGHTA, CDR2 FQGNSA. Trimming took off 3 bases at V and 10 bases at J, with 12 bases between the two ends. The CDR3 sequence: CASSLTGTYYTF. CDR3 DNA sequence: TGTGCCAGCAGCTTGACCGGGACATACTACACCTTC.

The chain has TRBV27 and TRBJ2-7; TRBD1 matches at 7 bases. V gave up 5 bases and J gave up 4 bases; unmatched junction bases: 11. CDR1 and CDR2 (germline): MNHEY, SMNVEV (reference sequence). The CDR3 covers 15 residues. CDR3 coding DNA: TGTGCCAGCAGTCTCCCGGGACAGACCACTTACGAGCAGTACTTC. It specifies CASSLPGQTTYEQYF.

The chain recombines TRBV6-5 with TRBJ1-6, with no clear D. The CDR3 sequence is 14 residues long. Germline values: CDR1 MNHEY, CDR2 SVGAGI. V was shortened by 4 bases and J by 0 bases, with 4 bases between the two germline ends. The CDR3 DNA sequence: TGTGCCAGCAGTTCTCCCTCCTATAATTCACCCCTCCACTTT. It is translated as CASSSPSYNSPLHF.

The count of this clone is one. V is TRBV5-1 and J is TRBJ2-5, with no clear D. The CDR3 spans 14 residues. Germline-derived CDR1 and CDR2 are SGHRS and YFSETQ. The V end lost 6 bases, the J end lost 4 bases, and 16 bases lay between the germline ends. CDR3 sequence (DNA): TGCGCCAGCACGCCCACAGTGGATGTAGAGACCCAGTACTTC. Amino acids: CASTPTVDVETQYF.

The chain combines TRBV6-5 with TRBJ2-7; 8 bases are a match to TRBD2. Trimming removed 6 bases from V and 6 bases from J; junction bases left unmatched: 10. The CDR3 contains 14 residues. From germline, CDR1 is MNHEY and CDR2 SVGAGI. CDR3 sequence reads: CASSLSGSRVEQYF. The CDR3, as DNA: TGTGCCAGCAGCCTCAGCGGGAGTAGGGTCGAGCAGTACTTC.

The rearrangement links TRBV7-9 to TRBJ1-2, with a tentative D call TRBD1 (6 bases). The CDR3 is 15 residues long. Germline V gives CDR1 SEHNR, CDR2 FQNEAQ (reference sequence). V lost 5 bases to trimming and J lost 3 bases, with 16 bases between them. The CDR3 DNA follows: TGTGCCAGCAGCGAAAACAGGGCGCTCGACTATGGCTACACCTTC. Amino acids: CASSENRALDYGYTF.

The chain carries TRBV5-4 and TRBJ2-7, with TRBD1 as a possible D gene (6 bases). The CDR3 is 14 residues long. Trimming took 1 base from V and 2 from J, leaving 10 bases between them. The V gene's germline CDR1 is SGHNT and CDR2 YYREEE (reference sequence). CDR3 in amino acids: CASSLRGGTYEQYF. DNA of the CDR3: TGTGCCAGCAGCTTGAGAGGGGGTACCTACGAGCAGTACTTC. Using reference TRBV5-4 and TRBJ2-7 for the parts outside the CDR3, the full variable domain is ETGVTQSPTHLIKTRGQQVTLRCSSQSGHNTVSWYQQALGQGPQFIFQYYREEENGRGNFPPRFSGLQFPNYSSELNVNALELDDSALYLCASSLRGGTYEQYFGPGTRLTVT.

This clone was picked up one time. The chain combines TRBV4-3 with TRBJ2-5, with D unclear. Germline V gene data show CDR1 as LGHNA and CDR2 as YSLEER. The germline V and J ends were trimmed by 3 bases and 0 bases, with 5 bases remaining between them. The CDR3 contains 13 residues. CDR3 DNA: TGCGCCAGCAGCCACGAGTACCAAGAGACCCAGTACTTC. Its translation: CASSHEYQETQYF.

The chain carries TRBV30 and TRBJ2-3, with TRBD2 matching over 10 bases. CDR3 length: 15 residues. Germline V CDR1 and CDR2: GTSNPN, SVGIG (reference sequence). With V trimmed by 4 bases and J by 4 bases, 8 bases remained unmatched. The CDR3 is CAWKKLAGRSDTQYF. CDR3 DNA: TGTGCCTGGAAGAAACTAGCGGGGAGGTCAGATACGCAGTATTTT.